The present TCR beta chain was sequenced within a study of graft-versus-host responses after intestinal transplantation. On the study more broadly: Once they had received anti-thymocyte globulin induction, all recipients took tacrolimus and steroids for approximately 3 years.

Clones were read by immunoSEQ multiplex PCR, and TCRdb kept only the in-frame ones, dropping some. Of some 25,000 clones listed, approximately 95% are singletons. This CDR3 is 14 amino acids long. V was clipped by 3 bases and J by 4 bases, with 12 bases between them. Germline CDR1 is SGHVS and CDR2 is FQNEAQ. The source was PBMCs, collected 18 days after transplant. V gene TRBV7-8 combines with J gene TRBJ1-2; D is perhaps TRBD1 (5 bases). The origin of this receptor is a human patient who received an intestinal transplant, so some T cells may come from the graft donor. The CDR3 DNA reads as TGTGCCAGCAGCTTTACTGGGGGAGTCTATGGCTACACCTTC. Its protein is CASSFTGGVYGYTF.